These 9 T cell receptor beta chains were sequenced from one sample in a study of T cells in Graves' hyperthyroidism and ophthalmopathy (dated by TCRdb to the late 2010s). To prepare the library, multiplex PCR was applied. Sequencing was carried out with an Illumina HiSeq 2000. The TCR beta CDR3 regions were amplified from RNA transcripts. The TCR CDR3 was subjected to a first round of RT-PCR using the HTBI primer set and the Qiagen OneStep RT-PCR kit. The public reads were quality trimmed at Q25 with fastp and then assembled into clones with MiXCR by TCRdb, keeping productive beta chains. Entries are consolidated by CDR3 protein sequence, retaining the most common genes and DNA. The sample table contains 300,000 to 450,000 distinct CDR3 sequences; only one count was recorded for about 15% of them. The top ten clonotypes cover approximately 30% of the sample. Material: blood. Receptors were obtained from a woman aged 18-30 years with Graves' hyperthyroidism that later progressed to Graves' ophthalmopathy.

This clonotype was counted between two and nine times. The chain joins TRBV4-1 to TRBJ2-7, with D unresolved. The CDR3 runs 16 residues. CDR1 MGHRA and CDR2 YSYEKL come from the germline V gene. V was shortened by 0 bases and J by 0 bases, with 12 bases between the two germline ends. CDR3 bases: TGCGCCAGCAGCCAAGAAGGGCCACCCTTCTCCTACGAGCAGTACTTC. It is translated as CASSQEGPPFSYEQYF.

This clonotype showed up many times. This rearrangement joins TRBV2 to TRBJ2-7, with 7 bases that match TRBD2. The junction had 18 bases not matched to a gene; V was cut back by 10 bases and J by 12 bases. Germline CDR1 reads SNHLY; CDR2 reads FYNNEI. The CDR3 loop spans 13 amino acids. The CDR3 nucleotides read TGTGCCATCACGGGGGGAGCTGGGTTACCAACGTACTTC. Translating it yields CAITGGAGLPTYF. The complete variable domain, with remaining parts taken from reference TRBV2 and TRBJ2-7, reads EPEVTQTPSHQVTQMGQEVILRCVPISNHLYFYWYRQILGQKVEFLVSFYNNEISEKSEIFDDQFSVERPDGSNFTLKIRSTKLEDSAMYFCAITGGAGLPTYFGPGTRLTVT.

This clonotype was detected once. The V gene is TRBV5-1, the J gene TRBJ2-6; no firm D call. The germline CDR1 and CDR2 sequences are SGHRS and YFSETQ. The CDR3 length is 14 residues. V shed 6 bases and J shed 0 bases, with 7 bases lying between them. The chain's CDR3 is CASKKSSGANVLTF. The CDR3 DNA follows: TGCGCCAGCAAAAAAAGCTCTGGGGCCAACGTCCTGACTTTC.

In this sample, this clonotype turned up many times. This sequence joins TRBV2 and TRBJ2-1; 9 bases line up with TRBD2. This CDR3 contains 15 residues. V was pared by 2 bases and J by 8 bases, with 7 bases of the junction left unmatched. In germline, CDR1 is SNHLY, CDR2 FYNNEI. DNA of the CDR3: TGTGCCAGCAGTGAATCCAGCGGGAGGCTATATGAGCAGTTCTTC. Encoded protein: CASSESSGRLYEQFF.

This clonotype was found many times. The gene calls are TRBV27 and TRBJ2-1; D gene unclear. V was cut by 2 bases and J by 5 bases, with 13 bases left in between. Germline V CDR1 and CDR2: MNHEY, SMNVEV (reference sequence). The CDR3 sequence is 15 residues long. The CDR3 sequence is CASSLSVMGHNEQFF. In nucleotides, the CDR3 is TGTGCCAGCAGTTTAAGCGTTATGGGTCACAATGAGCAGTTCTTC.

This clonotype was seen many times. The chain joins TRBV7-2 to TRBJ1-5; D unresolved. This CDR3 is built from 13 residues. V lost 5 bases, J lost 5 bases, and 10 bases lay in between. CDR1 and CDR2 from the germline V gene are SGHTA and FQGNSA. CDR3 coding DNA: TGTGCCAGCAGCATCATGGGAGATCAGCCCCAGCATTTT. Protein sequence: CASSIMGDQPQHF.

This clonotype showed up many times. The chain joins TRBV27 to TRBJ2-7; D is perhaps TRBD1 or TRBD2 (5 bases each). V lost 5 bases and J 4 bases, leaving 21 bases between the germline ends. In germline, CDR1 is MNHEY, CDR2 SMNVEV (reference sequence). This CDR3 is built from 16 residues. CDR3 residues: CASSGVGTGEPYEQYF. The CDR3, as DNA: TGTGCCAGCAGTGGGGTTGGGACCGGAGAACCGTACGAGCAGTACTTC.

This clonotype was counted ten times or more. The chain links TRBV29-1 to TRBJ2-1; D might be TRBD1 or TRBD2, each matching 5 bases. V was pared by 7 bases and J by 0 bases, with 10 bases between. The germline V gene encodes CDR1 SQVTM and CDR2 ANQGSEA. This CDR3 is 13 amino acids long. CDR3 nucleotide sequence: TGCAGCGCTGAGGGGACCTCCTACAATGAGCAGTTCTTC. Residues: CSAEGTSYNEQFF.

This clonotype was seen more than once but under ten times. The rearrangement uses TRBV12-3 or TRBV12-4 and TRBJ1-1, with a weak D call TRBD1 (5 bases). Trimming took 5 bases from V and 2 from J, leaving 9 bases between them. The length of the CDR3 is 13 residues. Written as DNA, the CDR3 is TGTGCCAGCAGTGACAGTACAAACACTGAAGCTTTCTTT. It is translated as CASSDSTNTEAFF.